This T cell receptor (beta chain) was identified during a study of blood T cell repertoires in COVID-19. The method was immunoSEQ multiplex PCR; TCRdb's version includes in-frame clones alone and lacks a portion of them. The table shows 25,000 to 35,000 clones, with 80% occurring only once. CDR1 and CDR2 from the germline V gene are MGHRA and YSYEKL. The CDR3 has 16 residues. V was clipped by 3 bases and J by 5 bases; unmatched bases: 7. The sequence came from a woman in her sixties or seventies with acute or convalescent COVID-19. V is TRBV4-1 and J is TRBJ2-2, with TRBD1 matching 9 bases. The sequencing sample was made of peripheral blood. In DNA, the CDR3 is TGCGCCAGCAGCCAGGACCCCGGGACAGGGACCGGGGAGCTGTTTTTT. Amino acid sequence: CASSQDPGTGTGELFF.